The clone carrying this T cell receptor beta chain showed up just once. The target antigen is unknown. The ends were cut back, 0 bases at V and 3 bases at J, with 6 bases in the middle. CDR3 size: 13 residues. Germline CDR1 is SGHVT and CDR2 is SQSDAQ. The sample comes from a study of T cell repertoires in cytomegalovirus infection. General study results and limits: Within the response measured ex vivo, HLA-C-restricted CMV-specific TCR beta clonotypes were dominant.

Using its own MiXCR run on the reads, TCRdb lists one record per CDR3 protein. The sample has about 130,000 distinct CDR3 sequences; 32% are singletons. Sequenced here: CD8+ T cells from cultured PBMCs, sampled from culture after CMV antigen stimulation. This TCR was sampled from a human donor in good health (CMV status not recorded). Some clones in this sample may be carry-over from other donors' samples. This sequence joins TRBV7-4 and TRBJ2-7; the D gene is possibly TRBD1 (5 bases). CDR3 amino acids: CASSLAGHYEQYF. The DNA for the CDR3 is TGTGCCAGCAGCTTAGCGGGGCACTACGAGCAGTACTTC.